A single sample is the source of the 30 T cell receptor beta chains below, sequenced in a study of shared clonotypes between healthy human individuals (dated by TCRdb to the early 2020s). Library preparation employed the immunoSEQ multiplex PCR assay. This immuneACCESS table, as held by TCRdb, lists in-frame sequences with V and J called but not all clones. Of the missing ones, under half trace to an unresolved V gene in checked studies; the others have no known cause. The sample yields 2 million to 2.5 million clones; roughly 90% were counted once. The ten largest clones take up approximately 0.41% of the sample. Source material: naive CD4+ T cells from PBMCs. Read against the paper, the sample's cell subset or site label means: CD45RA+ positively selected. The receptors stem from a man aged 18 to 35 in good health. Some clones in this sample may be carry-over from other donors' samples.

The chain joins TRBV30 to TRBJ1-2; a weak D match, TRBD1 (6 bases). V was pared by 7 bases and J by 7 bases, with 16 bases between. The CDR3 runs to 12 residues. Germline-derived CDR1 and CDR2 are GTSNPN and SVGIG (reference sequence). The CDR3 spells CASSGDFRGYTF. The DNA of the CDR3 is TGTGCCTCCTCAGGGGATTTCCGTGGCTACACCTTC. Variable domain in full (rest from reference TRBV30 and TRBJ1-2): SQTIHQWPATLVQPVGSPLSLECTVEGTSNPNLYWYRQAAGRGLQLLFYSVGIGQISSEVPQNLSASRPQDRQFILSSKKLLLSDSGFYLCASSGDFRGYTFGSGTRLTVV.

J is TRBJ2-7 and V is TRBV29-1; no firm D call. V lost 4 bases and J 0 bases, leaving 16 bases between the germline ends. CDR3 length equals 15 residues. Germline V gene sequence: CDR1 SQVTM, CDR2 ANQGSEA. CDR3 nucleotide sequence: TGCAGCGTTGTAAGGGCCACCGGTAGCTCCTACGAGCAGTACTTC. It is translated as CSVVRATGSSYEQYF.

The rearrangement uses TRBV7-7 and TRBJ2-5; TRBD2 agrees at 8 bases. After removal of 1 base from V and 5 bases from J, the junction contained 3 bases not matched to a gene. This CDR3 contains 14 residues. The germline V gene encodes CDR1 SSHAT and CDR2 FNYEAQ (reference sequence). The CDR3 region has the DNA TGTGCCAGCAGCTTAGGGACGGGGGGGGAGACCCAGTACTTC. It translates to CASSLGTGGETQYF.

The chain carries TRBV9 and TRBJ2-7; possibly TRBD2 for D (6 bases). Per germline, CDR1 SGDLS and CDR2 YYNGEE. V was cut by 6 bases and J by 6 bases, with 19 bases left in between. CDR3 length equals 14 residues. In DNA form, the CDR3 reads TGTGCCAGCAACCCATCCGGGGGAACTGCCGAGCAGTACTTC. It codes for CASNPSGGTAEQYF.

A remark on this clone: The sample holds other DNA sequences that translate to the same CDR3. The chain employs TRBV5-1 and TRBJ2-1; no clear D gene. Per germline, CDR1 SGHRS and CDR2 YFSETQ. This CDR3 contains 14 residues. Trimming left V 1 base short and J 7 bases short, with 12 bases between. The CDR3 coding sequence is TGCGCCAGCAGCTTGCTAGGTAGGGATAATGAGCAGTTCTTC. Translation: CASSLLGRDNEQFF.

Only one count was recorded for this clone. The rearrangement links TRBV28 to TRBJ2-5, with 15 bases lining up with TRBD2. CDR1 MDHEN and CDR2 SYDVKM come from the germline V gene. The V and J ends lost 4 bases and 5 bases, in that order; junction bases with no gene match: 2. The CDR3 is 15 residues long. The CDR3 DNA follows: TGTGCCAGCAGTTCCGGACTAGCGGGAGGGGAGACCCAGTACTTC. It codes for CASSSGLAGGETQYF. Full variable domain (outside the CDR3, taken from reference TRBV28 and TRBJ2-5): DVKVTQSSRYLVKRTGEKVFLECVQDMDHENMFWYRQDPGLGLRLIYFSYDVKMKEKGDIPEGYSVSREKKERFSLILESASTNQTSMYLCASSSGLAGGETQYFGPGTRLLVL.

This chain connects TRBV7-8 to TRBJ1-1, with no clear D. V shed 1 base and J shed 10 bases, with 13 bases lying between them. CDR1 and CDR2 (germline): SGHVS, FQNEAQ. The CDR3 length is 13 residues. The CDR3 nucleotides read TGTGCCAGCAGCTTAGAGAGGGAGCGTGGAGCTTTCTTT. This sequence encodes CASSLERERGAFF. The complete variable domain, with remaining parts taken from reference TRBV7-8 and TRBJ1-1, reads GAGVSQSPRYKVAKRGQDVALRCDPISGHVSLFWYQQALGQGPEFLTYFQNEAQLDKSGLPSDRFFAERPEGSVSTLKIQRTQQEDSAVYLCASSLERERGAFFGQGTRLTVV.

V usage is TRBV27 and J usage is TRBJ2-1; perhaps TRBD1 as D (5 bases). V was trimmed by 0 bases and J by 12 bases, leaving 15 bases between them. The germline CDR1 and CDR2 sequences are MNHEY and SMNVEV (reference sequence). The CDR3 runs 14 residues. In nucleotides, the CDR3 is TGTGCCAGCAGTTTATCGTATGACCTCCAGGGGCAGTTCTTC. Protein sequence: CASSLSYDLQGQFF.

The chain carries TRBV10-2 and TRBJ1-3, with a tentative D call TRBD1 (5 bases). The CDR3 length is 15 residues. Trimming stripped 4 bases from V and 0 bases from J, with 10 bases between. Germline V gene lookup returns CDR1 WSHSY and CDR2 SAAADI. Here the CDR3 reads CASSGGANSGNTIYF. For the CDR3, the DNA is TGCGCCAGCAGTGGCGGGGCCAACTCTGGAAACACCATATATTTT.

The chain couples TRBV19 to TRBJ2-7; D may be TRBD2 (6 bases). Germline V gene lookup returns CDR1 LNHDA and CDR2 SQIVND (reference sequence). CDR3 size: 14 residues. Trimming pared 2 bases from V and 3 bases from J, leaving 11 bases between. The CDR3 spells CASSIRAGNYEQYF. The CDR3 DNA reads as TGTGCCAGTAGTATAAGGGCGGGGAACTACGAGCAGTACTTC.

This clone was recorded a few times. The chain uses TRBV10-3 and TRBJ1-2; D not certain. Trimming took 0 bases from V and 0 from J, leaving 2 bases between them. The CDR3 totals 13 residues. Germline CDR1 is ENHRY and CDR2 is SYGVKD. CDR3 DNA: TGTGCCATCAGTGAGTCTACTAACTATGGCTACACCTTC. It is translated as CAISESTNYGYTF.

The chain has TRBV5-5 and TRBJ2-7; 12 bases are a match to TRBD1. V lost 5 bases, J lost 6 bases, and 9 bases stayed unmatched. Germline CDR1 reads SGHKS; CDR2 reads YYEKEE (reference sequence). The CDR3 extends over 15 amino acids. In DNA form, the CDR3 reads TGTGCCAGCAGTCGCGCCGGGACAGGGGGCATCGAGCAGTACTTC. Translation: CASSRAGTGGIEQYF.

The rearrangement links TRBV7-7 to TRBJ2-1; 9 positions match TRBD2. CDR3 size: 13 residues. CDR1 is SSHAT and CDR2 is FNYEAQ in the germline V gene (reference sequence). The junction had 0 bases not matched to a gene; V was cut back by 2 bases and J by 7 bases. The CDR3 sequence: CASSLLAGNEQFF. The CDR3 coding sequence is TGTGCCAGCAGCTTACTAGCGGGAAATGAGCAGTTCTTC.

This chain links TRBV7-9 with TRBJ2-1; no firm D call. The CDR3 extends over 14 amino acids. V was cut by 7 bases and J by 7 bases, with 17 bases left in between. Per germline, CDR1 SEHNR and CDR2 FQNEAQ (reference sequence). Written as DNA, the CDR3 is TGTGCCAGCAAATATAGTGGTAAGAGGAATGAGCAGTTCTTC. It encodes CASKYSGKRNEQFF.

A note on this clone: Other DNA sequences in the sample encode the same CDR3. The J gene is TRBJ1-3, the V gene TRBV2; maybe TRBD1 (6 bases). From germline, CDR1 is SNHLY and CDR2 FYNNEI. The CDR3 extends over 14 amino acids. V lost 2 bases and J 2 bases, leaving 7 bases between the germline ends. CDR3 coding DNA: TGTGCCAGCAGTGAAAGGACAGCTGGAAACACCATATATTTT. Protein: CASSERTAGNTIYF.

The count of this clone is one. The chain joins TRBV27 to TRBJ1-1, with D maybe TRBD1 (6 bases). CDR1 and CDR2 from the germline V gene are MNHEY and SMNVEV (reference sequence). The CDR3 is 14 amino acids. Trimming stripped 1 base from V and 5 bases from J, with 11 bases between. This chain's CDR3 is CASSLLGARTEAFF. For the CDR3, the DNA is TGTGCCAGCAGTTTATTGGGGGCTCGAACTGAAGCTTTCTTT.

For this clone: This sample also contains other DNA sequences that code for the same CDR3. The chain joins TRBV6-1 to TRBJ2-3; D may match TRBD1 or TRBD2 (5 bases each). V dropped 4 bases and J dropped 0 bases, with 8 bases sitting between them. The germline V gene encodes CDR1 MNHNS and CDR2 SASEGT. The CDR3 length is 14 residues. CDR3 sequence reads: CASSVRDSTDTQYF. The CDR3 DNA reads TGTGCCAGCAGTGTCCGGGACAGCACAGATACGCAGTATTTT.

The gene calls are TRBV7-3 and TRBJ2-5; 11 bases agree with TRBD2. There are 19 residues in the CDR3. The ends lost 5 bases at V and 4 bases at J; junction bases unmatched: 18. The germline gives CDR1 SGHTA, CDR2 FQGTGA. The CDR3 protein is CASSPDGTSGGEWGETQYF. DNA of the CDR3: TGTGCCAGCAGCCCAGACGGGACTAGCGGAGGGGAATGGGGAGAGACCCAGTACTTC.

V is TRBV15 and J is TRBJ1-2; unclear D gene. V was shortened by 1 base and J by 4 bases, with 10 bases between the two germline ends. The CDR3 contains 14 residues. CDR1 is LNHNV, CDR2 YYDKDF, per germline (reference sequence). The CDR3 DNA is TGTGCCACCAGCAGAGGTAGCAGCCTCTATGGCTACACCTTC. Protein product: CATSRGSSLYGYTF.

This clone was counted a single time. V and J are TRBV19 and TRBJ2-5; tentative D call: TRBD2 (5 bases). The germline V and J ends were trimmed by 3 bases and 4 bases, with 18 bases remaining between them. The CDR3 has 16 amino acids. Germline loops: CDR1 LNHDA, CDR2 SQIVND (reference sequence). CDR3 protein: CASSIGTIGAVETQYF. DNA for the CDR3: TGTGCCAGTAGTATCGGTACTATCGGAGCGGTAGAGACCCAGTACTTC.

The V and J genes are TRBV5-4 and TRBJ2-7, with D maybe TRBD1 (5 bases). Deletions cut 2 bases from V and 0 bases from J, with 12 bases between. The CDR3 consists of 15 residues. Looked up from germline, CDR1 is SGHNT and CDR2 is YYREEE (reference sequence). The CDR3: CASSFPRASSYEQYF. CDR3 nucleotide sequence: TGTGCCAGCAGCTTTCCCAGGGCCAGCTCCTACGAGCAGTACTTC. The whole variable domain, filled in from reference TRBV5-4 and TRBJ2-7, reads ETGVTQSPTHLIKTRGQQVTLRCSSQSGHNTVSWYQQALGQGPQFIFQYYREEENGRGNFPPRFSGLQFPNYSSELNVNALELDDSALYLCASSFPRASSYEQYFGPGTRLTVT.

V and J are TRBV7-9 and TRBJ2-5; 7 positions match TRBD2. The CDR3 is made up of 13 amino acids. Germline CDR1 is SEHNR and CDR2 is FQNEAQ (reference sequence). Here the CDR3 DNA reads TGTGCGTCTGAAGGGAGGGTTCGGGAGACCCAGTACTTC. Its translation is CASEGRVRETQYF.

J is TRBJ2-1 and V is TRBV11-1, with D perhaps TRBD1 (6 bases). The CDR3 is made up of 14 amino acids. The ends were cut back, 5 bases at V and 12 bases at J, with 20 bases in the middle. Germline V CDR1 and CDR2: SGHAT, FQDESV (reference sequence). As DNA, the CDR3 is TGTGCCAGCAGCCCCGGGTCACCGGCGGACAGGCAGTTCTTC. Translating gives CASSPGSPADRQFF.

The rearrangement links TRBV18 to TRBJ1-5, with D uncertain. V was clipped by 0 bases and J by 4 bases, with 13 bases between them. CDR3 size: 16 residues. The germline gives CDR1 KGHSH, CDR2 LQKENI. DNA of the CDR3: TGTGCCAGCTCACCACCGACCTCCGCGGGGAATCAGCCCCAGCATTTT. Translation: CASSPPTSAGNQPQHF.

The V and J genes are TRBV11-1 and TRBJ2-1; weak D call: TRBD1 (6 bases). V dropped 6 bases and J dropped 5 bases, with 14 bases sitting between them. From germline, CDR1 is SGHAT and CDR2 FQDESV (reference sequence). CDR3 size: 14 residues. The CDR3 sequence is CASRIKQGDNEQFF. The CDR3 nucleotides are TGTGCCAGCAGAATTAAACAGGGAGACAATGAGCAGTTCTTC. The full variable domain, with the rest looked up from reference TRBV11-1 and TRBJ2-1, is EAEVAQSPRYKITEKSQAVAFWCDPISGHATLYWYRQILGQGPELLVQFQDESVVDDSQLPKDRFSAERLKGVDSTLKIQPAELGDSAMYLCASRIKQGDNEQFFGPGTRLTVL.

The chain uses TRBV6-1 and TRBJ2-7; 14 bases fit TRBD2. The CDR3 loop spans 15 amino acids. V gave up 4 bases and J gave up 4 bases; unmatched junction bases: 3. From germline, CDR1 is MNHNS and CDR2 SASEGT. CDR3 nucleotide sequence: TGTGCCAGCAGTGCAGGGACTAGCGGGAGTTACGAGCAGTACTTC. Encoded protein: CASSAGTSGSYEQYF.

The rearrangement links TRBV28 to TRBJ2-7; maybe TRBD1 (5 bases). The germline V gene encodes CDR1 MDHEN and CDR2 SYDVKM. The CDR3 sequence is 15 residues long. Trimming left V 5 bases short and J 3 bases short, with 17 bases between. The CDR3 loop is CASSPQGSRFYEQYF. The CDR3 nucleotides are TGTGCCAGCAGTCCGCAGGGATCCCGATTCTACGAGCAGTACTTC.

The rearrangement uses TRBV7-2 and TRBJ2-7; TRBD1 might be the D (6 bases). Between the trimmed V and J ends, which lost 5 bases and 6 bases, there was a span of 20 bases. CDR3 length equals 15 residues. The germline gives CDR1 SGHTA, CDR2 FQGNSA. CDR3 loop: CASSPPVGDTVEQYF. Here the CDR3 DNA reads TGTGCCAGCAGCCCCCCCGTAGGGGACACGGTCGAGCAGTACTTC.

This CDR3 is CASSVDGRNSYNEQFF. DNA for the CDR3: TGTGCCAGCAGCGTAGACGGGCGAAACTCCTACAATGAGCAGTTCTTC. The chain joins TRBV9 to TRBJ2-1; D unresolved. The V end lost 0 bases, the J end lost 0 bases, and 10 bases lay between the germline ends. This CDR3 contains 16 residues. CDR1 and CDR2 from the germline V gene are SGDLS and YYNGEE.

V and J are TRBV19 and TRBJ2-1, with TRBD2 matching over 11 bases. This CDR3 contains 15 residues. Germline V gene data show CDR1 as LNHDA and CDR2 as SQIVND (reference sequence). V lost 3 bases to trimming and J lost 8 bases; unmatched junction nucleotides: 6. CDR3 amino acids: CASSIVLAGGYEQFF. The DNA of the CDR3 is TGTGCCAGTAGTATTGTGCTAGCGGGAGGCTATGAGCAGTTCTTC.